This T cell receptor (beta chain) was retrieved from a study of Ad26.COV2.S vaccination and SARS-CoV-2 variants. Study as a whole: Intramuscular Ad26.COV2.S doses were given once or twice, 56 days apart.

The germline V gene encodes CDR1 SEHNR and CDR2 FQNEAQ (reference sequence). V lost 4 bases and J lost 1, with 2 bases in between. The CDR3 extends over 13 amino acids. The treatment here: some 19 received Ad26.COV2.S at low or high dose, single or two shots; 5 received placebo; per-sample allocation not given. Specimens were obtained on day 63 following the first vaccine or placebo injection. Boston supplied an adult donor aged 18-55 years. It was Wuhan-strain SARS-CoV-2 spike that the Ad26 vaccine vector expressed. Study-wide results and limits: Participants in the vaccine arm had higher spike-specific TCR breadth; placebo recipients had lower.

In the case of this clone: Its antigen is as yet unknown. The identical CDR3 is also encoded by other nucleotide sequences in the sample.

The assay was immunoSEQ multiplex PCR, and TCRdb's table has in-frame clones only and misses some. The profile shows around 300,000 clones, 75% to 90% of them singletons. Source: peripheral blood, taken in a trial of Ad26.COV2.S vaccine versus placebo. This chain joins TRBV7-9 and TRBJ2-6; no firm D call. This TCR was recovered from a person between 18 and 59 years old who received the Ad26.COV2.S COVID-19 vaccine or a placebo. The DNA of the CDR3 is TGTGCCAGCAGCTCGTCTGGGGCCAACGTCCTGACTTTC. This sequence encodes CASSSSGANVLTF. Full variable domain (remainder filled in from reference TRBV7-9 and TRBJ2-6): DTGVSQNPRHKITKRGQNVTFRCDPISEHNRLYWYRQTLGQGPEFLTYFQNEAQLEKSRLLSDRFSAERPKGSFSTLEIQRTEQGDSAMYLCASSSSGANVLTFGAGSRLTVL.